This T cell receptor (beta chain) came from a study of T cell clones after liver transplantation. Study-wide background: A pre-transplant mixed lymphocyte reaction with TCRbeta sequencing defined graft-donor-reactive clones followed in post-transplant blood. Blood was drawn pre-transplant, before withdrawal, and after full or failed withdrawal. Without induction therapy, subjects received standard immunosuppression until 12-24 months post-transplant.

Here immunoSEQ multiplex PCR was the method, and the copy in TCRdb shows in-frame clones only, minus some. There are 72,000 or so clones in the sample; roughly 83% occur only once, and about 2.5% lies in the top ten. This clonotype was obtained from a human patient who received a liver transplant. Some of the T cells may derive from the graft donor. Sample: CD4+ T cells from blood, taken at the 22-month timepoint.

The CDR3 DNA reads TGCAGCGGTACCTCAGGGGACGAGACCCAGTACTTC. Amino acids: CSGTSGDETQYF. This chain joins TRBV29-1 and TRBJ2-5; D perhaps matches TRBD1 (6 bases). The V gene lost 7 bases and the J gene lost 5 bases, with 14 bases spanning the gap. Germline V gene lookup returns CDR1 SQVTM and CDR2 ANQGSEA. The CDR3 is 12 amino acids. The full variable domain, its missing parts supplied by reference TRBV29-1 and TRBJ2-5, is SAVISQKPSRDICQRGTSLTIQCQVDSQVTMMFWYRQQPGQSLTLIATANQGSEATYESGFVIDKFPISRPNLTFSTLTVSNMSPEDSSIYLCSGTSGDETQYFGPGTRLLVL.